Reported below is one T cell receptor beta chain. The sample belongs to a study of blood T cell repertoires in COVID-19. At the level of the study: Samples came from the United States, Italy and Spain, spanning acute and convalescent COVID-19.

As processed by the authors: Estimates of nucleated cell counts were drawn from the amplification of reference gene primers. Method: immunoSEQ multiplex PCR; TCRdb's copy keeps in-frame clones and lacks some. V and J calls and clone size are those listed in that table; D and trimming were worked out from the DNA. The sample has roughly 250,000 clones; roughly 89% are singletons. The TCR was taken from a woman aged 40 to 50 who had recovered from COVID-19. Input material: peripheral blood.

CDR3 coding DNA: TGTGCCAGCGACAGGGCGAACACCGGGGAGCTGTTTTTT. Protein product: CASDRANTGELFF. J is TRBJ2-2 and V is TRBV19, with TRBD1 identical over 7 bases. V shed 9 bases, J shed 0 bases, and the junction held 1 base outside the gene matches. Germline V gives CDR1 LNHDA, CDR2 SQIVND (reference sequence). The CDR3 consists of 13 residues.